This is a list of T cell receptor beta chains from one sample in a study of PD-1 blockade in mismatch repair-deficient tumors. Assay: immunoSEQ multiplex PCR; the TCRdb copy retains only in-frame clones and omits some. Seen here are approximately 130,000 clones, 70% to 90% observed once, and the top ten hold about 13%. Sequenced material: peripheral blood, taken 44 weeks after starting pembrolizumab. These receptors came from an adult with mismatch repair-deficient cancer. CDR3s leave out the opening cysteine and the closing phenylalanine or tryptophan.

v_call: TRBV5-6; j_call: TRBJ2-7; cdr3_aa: ASSPGTSGRRVYEQY
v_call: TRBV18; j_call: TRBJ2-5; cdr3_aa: ASSPQKSETQY
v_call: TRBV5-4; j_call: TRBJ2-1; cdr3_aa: ASSFVRVSSYNEQF
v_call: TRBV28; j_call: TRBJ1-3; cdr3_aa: ASSENRGPPSGNTIY
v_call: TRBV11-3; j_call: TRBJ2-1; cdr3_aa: ASSLSGTSWSEQF
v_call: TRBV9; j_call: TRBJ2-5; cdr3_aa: ASSVGVGSIQETQY
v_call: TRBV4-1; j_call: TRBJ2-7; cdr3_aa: ASSQVASSYEQY
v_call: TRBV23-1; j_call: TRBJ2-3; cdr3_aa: ASSYSRTISTDTQY
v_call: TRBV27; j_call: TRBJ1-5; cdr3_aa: ASSSDGGMGGLQH
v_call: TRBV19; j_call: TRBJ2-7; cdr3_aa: ASSRDFPYEQY
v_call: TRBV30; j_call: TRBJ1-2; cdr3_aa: AWRGISGAGGYYGYT
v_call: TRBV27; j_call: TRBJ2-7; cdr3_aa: ASSFGTGATYEQY
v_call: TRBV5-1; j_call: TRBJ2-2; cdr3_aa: ASSFTRTLENTGELF
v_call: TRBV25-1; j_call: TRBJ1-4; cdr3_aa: ASSEGAPNEKLF
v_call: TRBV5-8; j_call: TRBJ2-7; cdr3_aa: ASRQVTSPDEQY
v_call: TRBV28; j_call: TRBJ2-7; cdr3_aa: ASSKGYESSYEQY
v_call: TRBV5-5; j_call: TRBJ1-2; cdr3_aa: ASSLERRTNYGYT
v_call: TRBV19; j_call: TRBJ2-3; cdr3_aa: ASSSGDFTDTQY
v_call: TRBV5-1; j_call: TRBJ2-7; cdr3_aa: ASSLALGELPYEQY
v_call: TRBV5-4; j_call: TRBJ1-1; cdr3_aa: ASSLKGIPNTEAF
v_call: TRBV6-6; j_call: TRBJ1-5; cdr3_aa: ASTRISNQPQH
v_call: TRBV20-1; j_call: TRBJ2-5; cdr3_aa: SAEEMETQY
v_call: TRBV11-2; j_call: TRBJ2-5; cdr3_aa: ASSPPWAGPLGQTQY
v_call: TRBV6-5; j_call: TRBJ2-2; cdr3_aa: ASIPRPGGTGELF
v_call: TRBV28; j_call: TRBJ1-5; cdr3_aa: ASSPHRGEGPQH
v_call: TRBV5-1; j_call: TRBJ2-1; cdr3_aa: ASSLAWDRHNEQF
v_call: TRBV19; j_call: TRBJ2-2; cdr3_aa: ASSISGGRGTGELF
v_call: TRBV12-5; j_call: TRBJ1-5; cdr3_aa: ASGLGQHRQPQH
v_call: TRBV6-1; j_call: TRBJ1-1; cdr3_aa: ASSGGEAF